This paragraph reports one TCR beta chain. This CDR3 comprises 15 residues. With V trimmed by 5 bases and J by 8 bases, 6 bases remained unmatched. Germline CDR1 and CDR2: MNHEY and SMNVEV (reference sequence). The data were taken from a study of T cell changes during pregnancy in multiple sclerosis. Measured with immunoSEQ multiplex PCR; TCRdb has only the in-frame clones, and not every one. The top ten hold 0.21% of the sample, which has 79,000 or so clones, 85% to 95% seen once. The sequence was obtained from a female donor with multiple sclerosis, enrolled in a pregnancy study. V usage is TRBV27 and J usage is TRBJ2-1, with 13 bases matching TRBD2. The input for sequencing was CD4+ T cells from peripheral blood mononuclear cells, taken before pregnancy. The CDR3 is CASSVTSGRAHEQFF. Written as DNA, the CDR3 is TGTGCCAGCAGTGTCACTAGCGGGAGGGCCCATGAGCAGTTCTTC.